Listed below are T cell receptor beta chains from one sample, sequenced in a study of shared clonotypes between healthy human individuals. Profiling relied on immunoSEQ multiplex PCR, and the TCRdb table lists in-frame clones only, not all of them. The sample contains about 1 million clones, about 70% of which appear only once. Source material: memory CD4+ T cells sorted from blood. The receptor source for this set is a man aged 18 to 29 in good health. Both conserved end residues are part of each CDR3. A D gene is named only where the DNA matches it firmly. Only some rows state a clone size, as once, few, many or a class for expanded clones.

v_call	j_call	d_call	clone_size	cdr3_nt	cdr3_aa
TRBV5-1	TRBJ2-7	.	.	TGCGCCAGCAGCTTATTCGGGGGCCTCGAGCAGTACTTC	CASSLFGGLEQYF
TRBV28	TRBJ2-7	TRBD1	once	TGTGCCAGCAGTCCCCGGGACAGGGTCTACGAGCAGTACTTC	CASSPRDRVYEQYF
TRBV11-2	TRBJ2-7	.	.	TGTGCCAGCGGCAGGGCGGCCGGAGTGGACGAGCAGTACTTC	CASGRAAGVDEQYF
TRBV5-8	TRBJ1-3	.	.	TGTGCCAGCAGCTTGCAGGGCATCCTCTCTGGAAACACCATATATTTT	CASSLQGILSGNTIYF
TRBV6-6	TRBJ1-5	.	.	TGTGCCAGCAGTCTCAGTAATAGCAATCAGCCCCAGCATTTT	CASSLSNSNQPQHF
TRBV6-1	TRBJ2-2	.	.	TGTGCCAGCAGTGTGATGGGGGGGCGATGGACCGGGGAGCTGTTTTTT	CASSVMGGRWTGELFF
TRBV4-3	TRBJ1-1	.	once	TGCGCCAGCAGCCAAGACACAGGGAACACTGAAGCTTTCTTT	CASSQDTGNTEAFF
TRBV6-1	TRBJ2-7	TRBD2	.	TGTGCCACATTACTCGGATCTGGGGGGGCCTACGAGCAGTACTTC	CATLLGSGGAYEQYF
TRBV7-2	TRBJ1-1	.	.	TGTGCCAGCAGCTTAGCAGGGGGGAACACTGAAGCTTTCTTT	CASSLAGGNTEAFF
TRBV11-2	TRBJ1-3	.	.	TGTGCCAGCAGCTTAGTCGGAAACACCATATATTTT	CASSLVGNTIYF
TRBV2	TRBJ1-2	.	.	TGTGCCAGCAGTGTGTGGGACAAACAAGGCTACACCTTC	CASSVWDKQGYTF
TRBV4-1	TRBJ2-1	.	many	TGCGCCAGCAGCCAACCGTCGTCGGACCTCAATGAGCAGTTCTTC	CASSQPSSDLNEQFF
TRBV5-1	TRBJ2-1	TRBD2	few	TGCGCCAGCAGCTCGGGACTAGCCCCCCTCGGGAGCGGGAGGTCGTCCTACAATGAGCAGTTCTTC	CASSSGLAPLGSGRSSYNEQFF
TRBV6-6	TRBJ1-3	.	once	TGTGCCAGCAGCCGGGACTCTGGAAACACCATATATTTT	CASSRDSGNTIYF
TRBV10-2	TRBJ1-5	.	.	TGCGCCAGCAGTGGGGGGGTTGGAGGGCAGCCCCAGCATTTT	CASSGGVGGQPQHF
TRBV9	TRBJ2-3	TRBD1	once	TGTGCCAGCAGTCTCCGAGGGGGCCCGCCCGCGGATACGCAGTATTTT	CASSLRGGPPADTQYF
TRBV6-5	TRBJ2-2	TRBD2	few	TGTGCCAGCAGACCTAGCGGGGTGAACACCGGGGAGCTGTTTTTT	CASRPSGVNTGELFF
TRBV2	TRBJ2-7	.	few	TGTGCCAGCAGTTCGTTTGGACAACTCGACGAGCAGTACTTC	CASSSFGQLDEQYF
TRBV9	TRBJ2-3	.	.	TGTGCCAGCAGCGTAGAGCAGCATACGCAGTATTTT	CASSVEQHTQYF
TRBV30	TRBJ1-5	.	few	TGTGCCTGGAGTGGGACTACAGGGAGTCAGCCCCAGCATTTT	CAWSGTTGSQPQHF
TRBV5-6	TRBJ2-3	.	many	TGTGCCAGCAGCTTCCCACATCCTCCAGATACGCAGTATTTT	CASSFPHPPDTQYF
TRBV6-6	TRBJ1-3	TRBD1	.	TGTGCCAGCAGCCCAGCGACAGGGGCTGGAAACACCATATATTTT	CASSPATGAGNTIYF
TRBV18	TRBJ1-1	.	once	TGTGCCAGCTCACCTCAGACGATGAACACTGAAGCTTTCTTT	CASSPQTMNTEAFF
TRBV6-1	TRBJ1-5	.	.	TGTGCCAGCAGAAACAGGGAATCCCAGCCCCAGCATTTT	CASRNRESQPQHF
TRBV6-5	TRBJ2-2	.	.	TGTGCCAGCGGGAGACTACAAGGCACCGGGGAGCTGTTTTTT	CASGRLQGTGELFF
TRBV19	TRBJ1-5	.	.	TGTGCCAGTAGTGATACAGGAGGGGGAAATCAGCCCCAGCATTTT	CASSDTGGGNQPQHF
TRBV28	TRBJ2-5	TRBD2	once	TGTGCCAGCAGGGCTAGCGGGGGCGGGGAGACCCAGTACTTC	CASRASGGGETQYF
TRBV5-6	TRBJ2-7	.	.	TGTGCCAGCAGCTTGAATTCTGTATACAAGCAGTACTTC	CASSLNSVYKQYF
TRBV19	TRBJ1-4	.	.	TGTGCCAGCGCCTCCGGGGCGAGAGAAAAACTGTTTTTT	CASASGAREKLFF
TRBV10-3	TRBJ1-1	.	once	TGTGCCATCAGTGAGTCGAGGGGGGACACTGAAGCTTTCTTT	CAISESRGDTEAFF
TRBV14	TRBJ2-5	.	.	TGTGCCAGCAGCCATCTGACGGGACCGCAAGAGACCCAGTACTTC	CASSHLTGPQETQYF
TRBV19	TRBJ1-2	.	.	TGTGCCAGTAGAACCCCCGGGCAGTTTAACTATGGCTACACCTTC	CASRTPGQFNYGYTF
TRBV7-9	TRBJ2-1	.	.	TGTGCCAGCAGCTTAGCTGGGGGCAGGGGTTCCTACAATGAGCAGTTCTTC	CASSLAGGRGSYNEQFF
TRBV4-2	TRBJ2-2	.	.	TGTGCCAGCAGCCAAGATACCACTAGGGGGGGCCGGACCGGGGAGCTGTTTTTT	CASSQDTTRGGRTGELFF
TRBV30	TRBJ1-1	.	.	TGTGCCTGGAGGGGGCCGGGGGTCAAGCGGGTCGACACTGAAGCTTTCTTT	CAWRGPGVKRVDTEAFF
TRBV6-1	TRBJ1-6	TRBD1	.	TGTGCCAGCAGTGGGGACAGACTACTAAATTCACCCCTCCACTTT	CASSGDRLLNSPLHF
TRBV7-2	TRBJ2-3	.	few	TGTGCCAGCAGCTTGGGGGCTAGTTCAGATACGCAGTATTTT	CASSLGASSDTQYF
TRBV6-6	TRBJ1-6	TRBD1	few	TGTGCCAGCAGTTACGGACAGGGCAATTCACCCCTCCACTTT	CASSYGQGNSPLHF
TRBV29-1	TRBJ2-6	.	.	TGCAGCGTTACCCCCCCGGGGGCCAACGTCCTGACTTTC	CSVTPPGANVLTF
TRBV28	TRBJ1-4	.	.	TGTGCCAGCAGTCTCCGGTTCCCGAGGAAAAAACTGTTTTTT	CASSLRFPRKKLFF
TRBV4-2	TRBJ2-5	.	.	TGTGCCAGCAGCCAAGATGGGGGCGGGCAACCGGGAGAGACCCAGTACTTC	CASSQDGGGQPGETQYF
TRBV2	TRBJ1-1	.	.	TGTGCCAGCAGTCGGACGTCACCGCCTCAGACTGAAGCTTTCTTT	CASSRTSPPQTEAFF
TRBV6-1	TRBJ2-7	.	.	TGTGCCAGCAGTGAAGCGGCGCGGTATGCCCCCTACGAGCAGTACTTC	CASSEAARYAPYEQYF
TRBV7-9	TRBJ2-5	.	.	TGTGCCAGCAGCTTAACGAAGGCCCAAGAGACCCAGTACTTC	CASSLTKAQETQYF
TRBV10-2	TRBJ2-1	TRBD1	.	TGCGCCAGCGGAGAGAACGGACAGGGTACGGATGAGCAGTTCTTC	CASGENGQGTDEQFF
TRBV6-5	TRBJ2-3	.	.	TGTGCCAGCAGATTCCCTGGGGCCGATACGCAGTATTTT	CASRFPGADTQYF
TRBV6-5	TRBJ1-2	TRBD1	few	TGTGCCAGCAGTTCCGGGACAGGGATTAACTATGGCTACACCTTC	CASSSGTGINYGYTF
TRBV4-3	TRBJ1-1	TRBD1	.	TGCGCCAGCAGCCTAGGGACAGGGAACACTGAAGCTTTCTTT	CASSLGTGNTEAFF
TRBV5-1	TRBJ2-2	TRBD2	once	TGCGCCAGCAGCTGGACCCTAGCGGGAGGAACCGGGGAGCTGTTTTTT	CASSWTLAGGTGELFF
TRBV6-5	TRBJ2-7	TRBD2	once	TGTGCCAGCAGGTGGACTAGTCTAGGCGAGCAGTACTTC	CASRWTSLGEQYF
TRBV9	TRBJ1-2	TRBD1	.	TGTGCCAGCAGCGCCTCGGGACAGGGACTGTCTAACTATGGCTACACCTTC	CASSASGQGLSNYGYTF
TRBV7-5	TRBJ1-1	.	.	.	CARSWGTGNTEAFF
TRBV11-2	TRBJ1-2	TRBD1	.	TGTGCCAGCAGCCCGGGGACAGGGTTCTATGGCTACACCTTC	CASSPGTGFYGYTF
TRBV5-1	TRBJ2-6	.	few	TGCGCCAGCAGCTTGGAGGGCTCTGGGGCCAACGTCCTGACTTTC	CASSLEGSGANVLTF
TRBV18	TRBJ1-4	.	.	TGTGCCAGCTCACCAGAGACAGTACGAGAAAAACTGTTTTTT	CASSPETVREKLFF
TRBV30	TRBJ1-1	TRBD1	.	TGTGCCTCCATGGGGGGTGGGTTGGACAGGGGCCGACAGGGAAGGAACACTGAAGCTTTCTTT	CASMGGGLDRGRQGRNTEAFF
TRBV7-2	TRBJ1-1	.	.	TGTGCCAGCAGCAACCGAGGACAGAGGGGGGCTGAAGCTTTCTTT	CASSNRGQRGAEAFF